The 10 T cell receptor beta chains in this list originate from one sample, sequenced in a study of T cells expressing NK-cell markers. After re-calling the 5' RACE reads, TCRdb lists one entry per CDR3 protein, DNA absent. The sample table includes more than 120,000 distinct CDR3 sequences. The sequenced sample was blood T cells: a sorted CD56 or NKG2C T cell subset, CD4+ or CD8+ T cells, or bulk PBMC T cells (not recorded which). The receptors were sampled from a man aged 18 to 29 in good health.

The chain uses TRBV6-5 and TRBJ2-1; TCRdb proposes TRBD1, but this gene call is untestable without DNA. There are 17 residues in the CDR3. The germline V gene has CDR1 MNHEY and CDR2 SVGAGI. CDR3 sequence reads: CASSYSVRDRVYNEQFF.

The chain has TRBV27 and TRBJ1-6; TCRdb gives TRBD1 as the D gene, but with no DNA this cannot be confirmed. This CDR3 is 16 amino acids long. The germline CDR1 and CDR2 sequences are MNHEY and SMNVEV (reference sequence). The CDR3 protein is CASSSQDRMGDSPLHF.

V usage is TRBV27 and J usage is TRBJ2-3. Germline CDR1 and CDR2: MNHEY and SMNVEV (reference sequence). CDR3 length equals 12 residues. CDR3 sequence: CASRAYIDTQYF.

The CDR3: CASSRQGSYNSPLHF. The rearrangement uses TRBV11-2 and TRBJ1-6; TCRdb selects TRBD1, and the lack of DNA leaves this call unchecked. In germline, CDR1 is SGHAT, CDR2 FQNNGV. CDR3 length equals 15 residues.

The V gene is TRBV6-1, the J gene TRBJ1-3. CDR3 length: 14 residues. Germline CDR1 reads MNHNS; CDR2 reads SASEGT. CDR3 protein: CASTSLSSGNTIYF.

This chain links TRBV19 with TRBJ2-3. Germline CDR1 and CDR2: LNHDA and SQIVND (reference sequence). The CDR3 totals 12 residues. The CDR3 sequence is CASSGQIDTQYF. The full variable domain, with the rest looked up from reference TRBV19 and TRBJ2-3, is DGGITQSPKYLFRKEGQNVTLSCEQNLNHDAMYWYRQDPGQGLRLIYYSQIVNDFQKGDIAEGYSVSREKKESFPLTVTSAQKNPTAFYLCASSGQIDTQYFGPGTRLTVL.

This chain connects TRBV30 to TRBJ2-2; absent DNA, TCRdb's TRBD1 call cannot be checked. CDR3 length equals 12 residues. CDR1 is GTSNPN and CDR2 is SVGIG in the germline V gene (reference sequence). CDR3 sequence reads: CAWIPGTGELFF.

The chain uses TRBV7-2 and TRBJ1-5. The germline V gene has CDR1 SGHTA and CDR2 FQGNSA. The CDR3 totals 15 residues. CDR3 protein: CASSSDQYSNQPQHF.

The chain combines TRBV6-5 with TRBJ2-7; without DNA, the TCRdb call of TRBD1 cannot be checked. The CDR3 contains 15 residues. Germline V lookup: CDR1 MNHEY, CDR2 SVGAGI. CDR3 amino acids: CASSYFVTGRDEQYF.

This sequence joins TRBV7-9 and TRBJ2-1; as DNA is missing, the TRBD1 call by TCRdb cannot be tested. This CDR3 region has 14 residues. Germline V gene data show CDR1 as SEHNR and CDR2 as FQNEAQ (reference sequence). The chain's CDR3 is CASSLQGAYNEQFF. Complete variable domain (other parts from reference TRBV7-9 and TRBJ2-1): DTGVSQNPRHKITKRGQNVTFRCDPISEHNRLYWYRQTLGQGPEFLTYFQNEAQLEKSRLLSDRFSAERPKGSFSTLEIQRTEQGDSAMYLCASSLQGAYNEQFFGPGTRLTVL.